The entry below gives a single TCR beta chain sequence along with its context. The CDR3 is made up of 13 amino acids. V lost 7 bases to trimming and J lost 2 bases, with 9 bases between them. The sample belongs to a study of blood T cell repertoires in COVID-19. Looking at the study overall: Sites across the United States, Italy and Spain contributed samples from acute and convalescent COVID-19.

Sequencing was performed with immunoSEQ multiplex PCR; in TCRdb, only in-frame clones are kept and a portion is missing. The data hold over 120,000 clones, with approximately 83% observed a single time. V usage is TRBV12-3 or TRBV12-4 and J usage is TRBJ2-1; weak D call: TRBD1 (5 bases). This receptor was taken from a woman aged 80 or over with acute or convalescent COVID-19. Material: peripheral blood. The CDR3 sequence is CASTMTAYNEQFF. The CDR3 coding sequence is TGTGCCAGCACCATGACAGCCTACAATGAGCAGTTCTTC.